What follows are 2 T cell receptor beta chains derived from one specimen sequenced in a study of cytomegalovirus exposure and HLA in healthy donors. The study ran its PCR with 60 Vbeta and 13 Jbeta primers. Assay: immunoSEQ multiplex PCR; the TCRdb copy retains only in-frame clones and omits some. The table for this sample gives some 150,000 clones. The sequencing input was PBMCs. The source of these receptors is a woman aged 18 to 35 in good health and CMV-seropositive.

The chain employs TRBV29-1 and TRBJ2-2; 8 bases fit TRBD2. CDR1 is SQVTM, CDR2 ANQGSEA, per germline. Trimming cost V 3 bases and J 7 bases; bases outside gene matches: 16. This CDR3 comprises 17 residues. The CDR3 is CSVESGLGASGIGELFF. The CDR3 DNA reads TGCAGCGTTGAGTCGGGACTAGGGGCCTCTGGGATCGGGGAGCTGTTTTTT.

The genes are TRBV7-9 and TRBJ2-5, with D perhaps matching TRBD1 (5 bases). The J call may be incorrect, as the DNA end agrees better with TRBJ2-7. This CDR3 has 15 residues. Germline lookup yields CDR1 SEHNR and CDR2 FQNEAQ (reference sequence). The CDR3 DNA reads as TGTGCCAGCAGCTCCCCCAGGGCTCAGGGCAACGAGCAGTACTTC. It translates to CASSSPRAQGNEQYF.